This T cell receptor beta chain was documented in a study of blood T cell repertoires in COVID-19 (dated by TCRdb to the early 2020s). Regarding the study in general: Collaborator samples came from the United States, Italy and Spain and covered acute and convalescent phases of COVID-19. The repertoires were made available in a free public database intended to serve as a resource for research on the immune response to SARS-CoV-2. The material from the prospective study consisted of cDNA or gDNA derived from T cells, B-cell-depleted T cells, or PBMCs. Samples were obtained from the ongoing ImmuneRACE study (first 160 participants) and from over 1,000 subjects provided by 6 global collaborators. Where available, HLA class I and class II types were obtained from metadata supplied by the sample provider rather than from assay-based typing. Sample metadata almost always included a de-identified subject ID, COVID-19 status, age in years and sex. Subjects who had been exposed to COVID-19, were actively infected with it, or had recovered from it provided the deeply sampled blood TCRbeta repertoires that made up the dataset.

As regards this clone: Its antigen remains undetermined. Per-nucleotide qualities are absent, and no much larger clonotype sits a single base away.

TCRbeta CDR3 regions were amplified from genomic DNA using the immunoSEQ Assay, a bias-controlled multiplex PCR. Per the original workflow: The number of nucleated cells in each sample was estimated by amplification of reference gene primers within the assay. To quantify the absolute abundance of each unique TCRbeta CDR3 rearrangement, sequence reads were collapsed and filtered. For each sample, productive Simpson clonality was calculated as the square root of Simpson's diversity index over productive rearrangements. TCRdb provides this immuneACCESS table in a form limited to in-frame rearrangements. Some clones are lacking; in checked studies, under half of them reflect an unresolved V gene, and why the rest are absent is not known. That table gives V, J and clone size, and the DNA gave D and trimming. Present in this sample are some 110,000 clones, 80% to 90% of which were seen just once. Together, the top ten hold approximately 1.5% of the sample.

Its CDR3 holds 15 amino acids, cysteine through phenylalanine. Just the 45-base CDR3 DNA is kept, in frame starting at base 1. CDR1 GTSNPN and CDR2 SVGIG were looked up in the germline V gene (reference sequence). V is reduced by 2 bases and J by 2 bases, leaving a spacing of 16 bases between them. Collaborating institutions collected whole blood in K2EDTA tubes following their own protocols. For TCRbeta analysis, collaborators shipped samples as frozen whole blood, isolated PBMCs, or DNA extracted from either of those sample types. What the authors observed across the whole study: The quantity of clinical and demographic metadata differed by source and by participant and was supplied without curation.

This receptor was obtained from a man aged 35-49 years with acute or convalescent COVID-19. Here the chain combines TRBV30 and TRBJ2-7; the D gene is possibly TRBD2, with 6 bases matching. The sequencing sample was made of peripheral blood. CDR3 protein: CAWSPPGRPPYEQYF. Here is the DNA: TGTGCCTGGAGTCCCCCGGGGAGGCCACCCTACGAGCAGTACTTC.